The 4 T cell receptor beta chains reported below all come from one sample, sequenced in a study of cytomegalovirus exposure and HLA in healthy donors. Amplification used 60 Vbeta primers and 13 Jbeta primers. Some clones are missing from TCRdb's copy, which holds only in-frame ones; the method was immunoSEQ multiplex PCR. The sample records some 190,000 clones, roughly a tenth being singletons. Specimen: PBMCs. The receptors were sampled from a woman aged 25 to 39 in good health and CMV-seropositive.

This clone was counted a few times. The chain recombines TRBV29-1 with TRBJ1-4; no clear D. The length of the CDR3 is 14 residues. Trimming removed 5 bases from V and 8 bases from J, with 18 bases in between. CDR1 and CDR2 from the germline V gene are SQVTM and ANQGSEA. The CDR3 region is CSVLVRGRWEKLFF. CDR3 bases: TGCAGCGTTCTAGTTCGAGGGAGGTGGGAAAAACTGTTTTTT.

Note on this clone: This specimen includes other DNA sequences encoding the same CDR3. The V gene is TRBV6-5, the J gene TRBJ2-7; tentative D call: TRBD2 (6 bases). The CDR3 is 14 amino acids. Germline CDR1 MNHEY, CDR2 SVGAGI. V was clipped by 0 bases and J by 2 bases, with 8 bases between them. CDR3 sequence (DNA): TGTGCCAGCAGTTACTCGGCGGGGCCCTACGAGCAGTACTTC. Protein sequence: CASSYSAGPYEQYF.

This clone was found a few times. The chain combines TRBV2 with TRBJ2-1; TRBD2 aligns across 10 bases. J gave up 8 bases and V 7 bases, and 2 bases lay outside the gene matches. Germline V gives CDR1 SNHLY, CDR2 FYNNEI. The CDR3 is 12 amino acids. This CDR3 is CASNLAGDEQFF. As DNA, the CDR3 is TGTGCCAGCAACCTAGCGGGAGATGAGCAGTTCTTC.

The chain carries TRBV2 and TRBJ1-1; possible D gene TRBD1, 5 bases. The V gene's germline CDR1 is SNHLY and CDR2 FYNNEI. Trimming took 3 bases from V and 4 from J, leaving 12 bases between them. The CDR3 is made up of 14 amino acids. CDR3 sequence: CASSDEVGGTEAFF. The CDR3 DNA reads TGTGCCAGCAGTGATGAGGTGGGGGGCACTGAAGCTTTCTTT. Full variable domain (missing parts from reference TRBV2 and TRBJ1-1): EPEVTQTPSHQVTQMGQEVILRCVPISNHLYFYWYRQILGQKVEFLVSFYNNEISEKSEIFDDQFSVERPDGSNFTLKIRSTKLEDSAMYFCASSDEVGGTEAFFGQGTRLTVV.